Sequencing of this TCR beta chain was carried out in a study of T cell repertoires in cytomegalovirus infection. This clonotype was seen a few times. Antigen specificity is unknown. This CDR3 is built from 14 residues. Trimming pared 0 bases from V and 4 bases from J, leaving 7 bases between. Looked up from germline, CDR1 is SGHVS and CDR2 is FNYEAQ. A single record per CDR3 protein comes from TCRdb applying MiXCR to the reads. Of about 52,000 distinct CDR3 sequences in the sample, about 18% were seen once. V is TRBV7-6 and J is TRBJ1-5; D unclear. The specimen comprised CD8+ T cells from cultured PBMCs, sampled from culture after CMV antigen stimulation. This clonotype originated in a human donor in good health (CMV status not recorded). Some clones in this sample may be carry-over from other donors' samples. As DNA, the CDR3 is TGTGCCAGCAGCTTAGCTGCTGAGAATCAGCCCCAGCATTTT. It yields the protein CASSLAAENQPQHF.